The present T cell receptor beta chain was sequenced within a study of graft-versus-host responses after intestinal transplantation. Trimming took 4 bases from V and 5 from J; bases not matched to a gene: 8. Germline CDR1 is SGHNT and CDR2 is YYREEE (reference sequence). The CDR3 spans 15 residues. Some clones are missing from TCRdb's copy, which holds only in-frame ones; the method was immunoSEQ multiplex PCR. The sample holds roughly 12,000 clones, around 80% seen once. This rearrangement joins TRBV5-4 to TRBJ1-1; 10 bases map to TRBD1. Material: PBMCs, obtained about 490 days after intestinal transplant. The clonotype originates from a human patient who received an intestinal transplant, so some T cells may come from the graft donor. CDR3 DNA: TGTGCCAGCAGCGGGACAGGGGCCGGAGGGACTGAAGCTTTCTTT. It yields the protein CASSGTGAGGTEAFF.